One and the same sample provided the 5 T cell receptor beta chains below, sequenced in a study of cytomegalovirus exposure and HLA in healthy donors. Primers included in the PCR were 60 Vbeta and 13 Jbeta primers. TCRdb's copy holds only in-frame clones and misses some; the assay was immunoSEQ multiplex PCR. This table has 200,000 to 250,000 clones, over 80% appearing once. Material: PBMCs. All receptors come from a woman aged 40 to 50 in good health and CMV-seropositive.

Concerning this clone: In the same sample, other DNA sequences code for this CDR3. This chain connects TRBV11-2 to TRBJ2-7; 11 positions agree with TRBD2. Trimming took 5 bases from V and 1 from J; bases not matched to a gene: 4. Germline CDR1 is SGHAT and CDR2 is FQNNGV. This CDR3 is 15 amino acids long. CDR3 residues: CASSPGTSGSYEQYF. The CDR3, as DNA: TGTGCCAGCAGCCCTGGGACTAGCGGATCCTACGAGCAGTACTTC.

The DNA of the CDR3 is TGTGCCAGCAATCGTAAGACAGAATTTACTGAAGCTTTCTTT. Translation: CASNRKTEFTEAFF. The V and J genes are TRBV6-5 and TRBJ1-1; a weak D match, TRBD1 (5 bases). Trimming left V 7 bases short and J 5 bases short, with 17 bases between. Per germline, CDR1 MNHEY and CDR2 SVGAGI. This CDR3 is 14 amino acids long.

The chain has TRBV30 and TRBJ2-7, with D maybe TRBD1 (6 bases). The CDR3 extends over 15 amino acids. Trimming removed 4 bases from V and 5 bases from J, with 21 bases in between. Germline V gene sequence: CDR1 GTSNPN, CDR2 SVGIG (reference sequence). The CDR3 bases are TGTGCCTGGAAGGGGGACAAGTTCCTCGAGGACGAGCAGTACTTC. The encoded protein is CAWKGDKFLEDEQYF.

This clone was detected once. The chain is built from TRBV29-1 and TRBJ2-2; a weak D match, TRBD1 (5 bases). CDR1 and CDR2 (germline): SQVTM, ANQGSEA. There are 13 residues in the CDR3. Trimming took 6 bases from V and 1 from J, leaving 9 bases between them. The CDR3, as DNA: TGCAGCGTGTTCACAGGGAACACCGGGGAGCTGTTTTTT. Encoded protein: CSVFTGNTGELFF.

CDR3 DNA: TGTGCCAGCAGTTTCGGGGGGTTGGAGTCAGATACGCAGTATTTT. It is translated as CASSFGGLESDTQYF. The rearrangement joins TRBV27 to TRBJ2-3; 7 positions agree with TRBD2. This CDR3 region has 15 residues. Losses at the gene ends were 3 bases for V and 4 bases for J; bases not matched to a gene: 7. Germline lookup yields CDR1 MNHEY and CDR2 SMNVEV (reference sequence).